This T cell receptor (beta chain) is from a study of shared clonotypes between healthy human individuals. Points from the study as a whole: Depth was large, yet rarefaction showed that sorted-subset sequencing was incomplete.

Notes on this clone: What it binds is unknown.

The test was conducted at deep level. This table comes from immunoSEQ multiplex PCR, and its TCRdb copy is limited to in-frame clones, with some not included. This table has over a million clones, nearly 99% appearing once. Germline V gene sequence: CDR1 MNHEY, CDR2 SVGAGI. This CDR3 has 16 residues. Trimming took off 3 bases at V and 2 bases at J, with 17 bases between the two ends. J is TRBJ2-7 and V is TRBV6-5, with TRBD2 as a possible D gene (6 bases). The sequencing input was naive CD4+ T cells sorted from blood. Subset here: CD45RA+ positively selected. This TCR was sampled from a young man in good health. The CDR3 loop reads CASSYFMGTGPYEQYF. The CDR3 bases are TGTGCCAGCAGTTATTTCATGGGGACTGGGCCCTACGAGCAGTACTTC.